The 20 T cell receptor beta chains below all came from one sample that was sequenced in a study of T cell changes during pregnancy in multiple sclerosis. Repertoires were generated with immunoSEQ multiplex PCR, while TCRdb's copy carries only in-frame clones and drops some. The sample lists 55,000 to 75,000 clones; roughly nine tenths were seen once. Sequenced here: peripheral blood, sampled after pregnancy. The receptors here all came from a female donor with multiple sclerosis, enrolled in a pregnancy study.

The genes are TRBV7-2 and TRBJ2-5, with 7 bases identical to TRBD2. CDR1 and CDR2 from the germline V gene are SGHTA and FQGNSA. This CDR3 comprises 17 residues. V lost 1 base to trimming and J lost 2 bases; unmatched junction nucleotides: 10. For the CDR3, the DNA is TGTGCCAGCAGCTTAGAGGGAAGCGGGACCTTACAAGAGACCCAGTACTTC. Amino acids: CASSLEGSGTLQETQYF.

The chain has TRBV7-2 and TRBJ2-3; no definite D call. Trimming took off 7 bases at V and 2 bases at J, with 10 bases between the two ends. Germline V gene lookup returns CDR1 SGHTA and CDR2 FQGNSA. CDR3 length: 13 residues. CDR3 residues: CASTVFPTDTQYF. CDR3 nucleotides: TGTGCCAGCACCGTGTTCCCCACAGATACGCAGTATTTT.

V usage is TRBV10-3 and J usage is TRBJ2-2; 15 bases are shared with TRBD2. Per the germline V gene, CDR1 is ENHRY and CDR2 is SYGVKD. The CDR3 totals 14 residues. Germline trimming cut 9 bases from V and 5 bases from J; bases unmatched to any gene: 1. CDR3 nucleotide sequence: TGTGCCATTGGACTAGCGGGAGGGACCGGGGAGCTGTTTTTT. It yields the protein CAIGLAGGTGELFF.

This chain links TRBV11-2 with TRBJ2-7; TRBD2 matches at 7 bases. Germline trimming cut 6 bases from V and 5 bases from J; bases unmatched to any gene: 13. Per the germline V gene, CDR1 is SGHAT and CDR2 is FQNNGV. The CDR3 spans 15 residues. This chain's CDR3 is CASSSGPGEMDEQYF. CDR3 bases: TGTGCCAGCAGTAGCGGGCCGGGAGAGATGGACGAGCAGTACTTC.

In DNA, the CDR3 is TGTGCCAGCAGCCTTGAATGGAGCTCCTACAATGAGCAGTTCTTC. Translated: CASSLEWSSYNEQFF. The chain is built from TRBV7-9 and TRBJ2-1; no clear D gene. The germline CDR1 and CDR2 sequences are SEHNR and FQNEAQ (reference sequence). The germline V and J ends were trimmed by 5 bases and 0 bases, with 11 bases remaining between them. The CDR3 covers 15 residues.

The gene calls are TRBV6-1 and TRBJ1-2; D not resolved. Per germline, CDR1 MNHNS and CDR2 SASEGT. The CDR3 runs to 13 residues. Trimming shortened V by 7 bases and J by 3 bases, and 12 bases separated the two germline ends. The CDR3 sequence is CASTDGGYYGYTF. The CDR3 coding sequence is TGTGCCAGCACTGACGGTGGTTACTATGGCTACACCTTC.

This chain links TRBV6-4 with TRBJ1-2; no definite D call. Germline CDR1 and CDR2: MRHNA and SNTAGT. The CDR3 is 12 residues long. Trimming cost V 0 bases and J 13 bases, with 12 bases left between them. The CDR3 protein is CASSDSIGRVTF. The CDR3 bases are TGTGCCAGCAGTGACTCGATTGGGAGGGTCACCTTC.

This rearrangement joins TRBV29-1 to TRBJ1-1; weak D call: TRBD1 (5 bases). This CDR3 has 14 amino acids. CDR1 and CDR2 (germline): SQVTM, ANQGSEA. Trimming took off 4 bases at V and 1 base at J, with 13 bases between the two ends. The CDR3 DNA sequence: TGCAGCGTTGTGGGGCCGGCCCAGAACACTGAAGCTTTCTTT. Translating it yields CSVVGPAQNTEAFF.

The chain carries TRBV14 and TRBJ1-1, with a weak D call TRBD1 (5 bases). Trimming left V 2 bases short and J 5 bases short, with 30 bases between. The CDR3 runs to 20 residues. From germline, CDR1 is SGHDN and CDR2 FVKESK. DNA of the CDR3: TGTGCCAGCAGCCAATCAGCACCGGCGGACATCCGGGGCGCGGGGACTGAAGCTTTCTTT. Amino acids: CASSQSAPADIRGAGTEAFF.

This sequence joins TRBV2 and TRBJ2-6, with D possibly matching TRBD2 (5 bases). The germline V gene encodes CDR1 SNHLY and CDR2 FYNNEI. Trimming shortened V by 7 bases and J by 2 bases, and 9 bases separated the two germline ends. CDR3 size: 14 residues. The CDR3 sequence is CASTLLAGANVLTF. CDR3 nucleotides: TGTGCCAGCACTTTACTAGCTGGGGCCAACGTCCTGACTTTC.

The chain is built from TRBV7-2 and TRBJ1-1; TRBD1 agrees at 7 bases. CDR1 and CDR2 from the germline V gene are SGHTA and FQGNSA. This CDR3 is built from 14 residues. Trimming cost V 0 bases and J 9 bases; bases outside gene matches: 7. In nucleotides, the CDR3 is TGTGCCAGCAGCTTAGCGCCCGACAGGGTAAAAGCTTTCTTT. Residues: CASSLAPDRVKAFF.

The chain couples TRBV2 to TRBJ2-5, with D uncertain. The CDR3 has 12 residues. Trimming pared 7 bases from V and 5 bases from J, leaving 11 bases between. CDR1 and CDR2 from the germline V gene are SNHLY and FYNNEI. DNA for the CDR3: TGTGCCAGCATCTTTCGTTTCGAGACCCAGTACTTC. This sequence encodes CASIFRFETQYF.

A single count supports this clone. The chain uses TRBV5-1 and TRBJ2-2; 7 nucleotides align to TRBD2. The ends lost 4 bases at V and 6 bases at J; junction bases unmatched: 6. Per the germline V gene, CDR1 is SGHRS and CDR2 is YFSETQ. CDR3 length: 14 amino acids. CDR3 sequence: CASSQGLDPGELFF. CDR3 DNA sequence: TGCGCCAGCAGCCAAGGACTAGACCCCGGGGAGCTGTTTTTT. The full variable domain, completed using reference TRBV5-1 and TRBJ2-2, is KAGVTQTPRYLIKTRGQQVTLSCSPISGHRSVSWYQQTPGQGLQFLFEYFSETQRNKGNFPGRFSGRQFSNSRSEMNVSTLELGDSALYLCASSQGLDPGELFFGEGSRLTVL.

This chain connects TRBV2 to TRBJ2-1; D not certain. In germline, CDR1 is SNHLY, CDR2 FYNNEI. The V end was cut by 6 bases, the J end by 9 bases, with 12 bases between. CDR3 length equals 12 residues. The chain's CDR3 is CASSPEMGEQFF. DNA of the CDR3: TGTGCCAGCAGCCCGGAGATGGGTGAGCAGTTCTTC. The entire variable domain, with the rest obtained from reference TRBV2 and TRBJ2-1, is as follows: EPEVTQTPSHQVTQMGQEVILRCVPISNHLYFYWYRQILGQKVEFLVSFYNNEISEKSEIFDDQFSVERPDGSNFTLKIRSTKLEDSAMYFCASSPEMGEQFFGPGTRLTVL.

The rearrangement links TRBV10-3 to TRBJ2-3; D is ambiguous. Germline V gene data show CDR1 as ENHRY and CDR2 as SYGVKD. Trimming stripped 10 bases from V and 4 bases from J, with 12 bases between. This CDR3 region has 12 residues. CDR3 bases: TGTGCCACTTTAAGTACGGCAGATACGCAGTATTTT. It is translated as CATLSTADTQYF.

The V gene is TRBV14, the J gene TRBJ2-3; tentatively, D is TRBD2 (6 bases). Per the germline V gene, CDR1 is SGHDN and CDR2 is FVKESK. The V end lost 2 bases, the J end lost 6 bases, and 15 bases lay between the germline ends. The CDR3 length is 15 residues. The CDR3 region is CASSQRRGFGDTQYF. In DNA form, the CDR3 reads TGTGCCAGCAGCCAACGGAGGGGATTTGGGGATACGCAGTATTTT.

This chain joins TRBV28 and TRBJ1-5; 7 nucleotides align to TRBD1. Germline assignment: CDR1 MDHEN and CDR2 SYDVKM. Trimming at V came to 5 bases and at J to 6 bases, leaving 10 bases not matched to a gene. The CDR3 sequence is 15 residues long. In nucleotides, the CDR3 is TGTGCCAGCAGTCGCGACAGGGTAAGGGGTCAGCCCCAGCATTTT. It is translated as CASSRDRVRGQPQHF. Filled out from reference TRBV28 and TRBJ1-5, the complete variable domain reads DVKVTQSSRYLVKRTGEKVFLECVQDMDHENMFWYRQDPGLGLRLIYFSYDVKMKEKGDIPEGYSVSREKKERFSLILESASTNQTSMYLCASSRDRVRGQPQHFGDGTRLSIL.

This chain connects TRBV6-1 to TRBJ2-7; perhaps TRBD1 as D (5 bases). V lost 4 bases and J 4 bases, leaving 11 bases between the germline ends. Per the germline V gene, CDR1 is MNHNS and CDR2 is SASEGT. This CDR3 is built from 13 residues. The CDR3 DNA is TGTGCCAGCAGTGGGCAGGGAACTTACGAGCAGTACTTC. Residues: CASSGQGTYEQYF.

V is TRBV19 and J is TRBJ1-1; D not certain. Trimming took 4 bases from V and 0 from J, leaving 21 bases between them. This CDR3 has 18 amino acids. Germline assignment: CDR1 LNHDA and CDR2 SQIVND (reference sequence). The CDR3 sequence is CASSTPRGLLLMNTEAFF. CDR3 DNA sequence: TGTGCCAGTAGTACCCCCCGGGGTTTACTGCTCATGAACACTGAAGCTTTCTTT.

The gene calls are TRBV5-1 and TRBJ2-7; tentatively, D is TRBD2 (6 bases). Trimming removed 4 bases at V and 1 base at J, with 15 bases between. CDR1 is SGHRS, CDR2 YFSETQ, per germline. This CDR3 region has 15 residues. The CDR3 here is CASSDVGLRSYEQYF. CDR3 sequence (DNA): TGCGCCAGCAGCGACGTGGGACTCAGATCCTACGAGCAGTACTTC.